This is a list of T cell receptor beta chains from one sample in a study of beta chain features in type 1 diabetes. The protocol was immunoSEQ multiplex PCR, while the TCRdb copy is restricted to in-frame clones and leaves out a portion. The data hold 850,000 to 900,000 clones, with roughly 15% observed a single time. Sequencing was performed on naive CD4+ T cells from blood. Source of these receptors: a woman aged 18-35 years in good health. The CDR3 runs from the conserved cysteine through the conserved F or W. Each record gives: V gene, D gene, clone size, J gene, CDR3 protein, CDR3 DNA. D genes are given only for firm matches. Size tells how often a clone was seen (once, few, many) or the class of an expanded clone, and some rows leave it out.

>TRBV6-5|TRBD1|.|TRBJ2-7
CASRRDREPSYEQYF
TGTGCCAGCAGGCGGGACAGGGAGCCTTCCTACGAGCAGTACTTC
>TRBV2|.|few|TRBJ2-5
CASRGQGETQYF
TGTGCCAGCAGAGGCCAGGGGGAGACCCAGTACTTC
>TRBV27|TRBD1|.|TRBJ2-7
CASSPVDRIHEQYF
TGTGCCAGCAGCCCCGTGGACAGGATCCACGAGCAGTACTTC
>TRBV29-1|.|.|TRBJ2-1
CSVEDQSLALNEQFF
TGCAGCGTTGAAGATCAATCGCTAGCGCTGAATGAGCAGTTCTTC
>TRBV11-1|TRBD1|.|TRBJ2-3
CASSPGTGGYTQYF
TGTGCCAGCAGCCCCGGGACAGGGGGGTATACGCAGTATTTT
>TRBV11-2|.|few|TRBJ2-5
CASSLEQGGTQYF
TGTGCCAGCAGCTTAGAACAGGGAGGGACCCAGTACTTC
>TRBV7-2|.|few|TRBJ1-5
CASSLAPNQPQHF
TGTGCCAGCAGCTTAGCACCGAATCAGCCCCAGCATTTT
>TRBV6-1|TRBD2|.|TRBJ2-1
CASRELLAGGVSNEQFF
TGTGCCAGCAGAGAACTTTTAGCGGGAGGGGTGTCGAATGAGCAGTTCTTC
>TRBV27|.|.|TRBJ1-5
CASSSAHNQPQHF
TGTGCCAGCAGTTCGGCACACAATCAGCCCCAGCATTTT
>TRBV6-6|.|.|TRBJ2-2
CASRQDNTGELFF
TGTGCCAGCAGGCAGGATAACACCGGGGAGCTGTTTTTT
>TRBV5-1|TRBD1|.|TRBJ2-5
CASRTGTGQETQYF
TGCGCCAGCAGGACCGGGACAGGGCAAGAGACCCAGTACTTC
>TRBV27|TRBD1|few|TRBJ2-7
CASSLGTGSDRQYF
TGTGCCAGCAGCCTCGGGACAGGGTCGGATCGGCAGTACTTC
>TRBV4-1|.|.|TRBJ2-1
CASSQGRQAPFLTYNEQFF
TGCGCCAGCAGCCAAGGACGGCAGGCTCCCTTCTTAACCTACAATGAGCAGTTCTTC
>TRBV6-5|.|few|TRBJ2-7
CASSYSSTDTYEQYF
TGTGCCAGCAGTTACTCCTCTACAGATACCTACGAGCAGTACTTC
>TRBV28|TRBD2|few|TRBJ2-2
CASSPGTSGAGELFF
TGTGCCAGCAGTCCAGGGACTAGCGGGGCCGGGGAGCTGTTTTTT
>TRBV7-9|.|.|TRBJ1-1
CASSLVSENQGAFF
TGTGCCAGCAGCTTAGTCTCGGAGAATCAGGGAGCTTTCTTT
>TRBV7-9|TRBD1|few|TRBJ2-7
CASSLGRTGSYEQYF
TGTGCCAGCAGCTTAGGCCGGACAGGTTCCTACGAGCAGTACTTC
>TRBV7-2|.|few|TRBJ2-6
CASRQYNSGANVLTF
TGTGCCAGCCGCCAATACAACTCTGGGGCCAACGTCCTGACTTTC
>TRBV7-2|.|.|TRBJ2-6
CASSSNYRSAGANVLTF
TGTGCCAGCAGCTCCAATTACAGGTCGGCTGGGGCCAACGTCCTGACTTTC
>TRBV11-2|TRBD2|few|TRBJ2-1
CASSLRLSGRWSSYNEQFF
TGTGCCAGCAGCCTAAGACTGAGCGGGAGGTGGAGCTCCTACAATGAGCAGTTCTTC
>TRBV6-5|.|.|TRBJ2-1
CASSYLLGTEYEQFF
TGTGCCAGCAGTTACCTTCTTGGGACTGAGTATGAGCAGTTCTTC
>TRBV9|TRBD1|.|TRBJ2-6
CASSVQGASSGANVLTF
TGTGCCAGCAGCGTTCAGGGGGCGAGCTCTGGGGCCAACGTCCTGACTTTC
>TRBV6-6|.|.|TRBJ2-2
CASSYIGGELFF
TGTGCCAGCAGTTATATCGGCGGGGAGCTGTTTTTT
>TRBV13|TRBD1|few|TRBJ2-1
CASSLGGQGALYNEQFF
TGTGCCAGCAGCTTAGGGGGACAGGGGGCGCTTTACAATGAGCAGTTCTTC
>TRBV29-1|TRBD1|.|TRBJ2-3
CSVGLTGGPTDTQYF
TGCAGCGTTGGGCTTACAGGGGGACCCACAGATACGCAGTATTTT
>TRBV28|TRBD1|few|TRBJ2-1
CASKGAGRSSYNEQFF
TGTGCCAGCAAGGGGGCGGGCCGGAGCTCCTACAATGAGCAGTTCTTC
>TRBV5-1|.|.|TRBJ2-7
CASSLTGRSSYEQYF
TGCGCCAGCAGCTTGACAGGGAGGAGCTCCTACGAGCAGTACTTC
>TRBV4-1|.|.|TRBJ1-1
CASTPREVISTEAFF
TGCGCCAGCACCCCGCGAGAGGTTATAAGCACTGAAGCTTTCTTT
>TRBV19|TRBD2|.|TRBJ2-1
CASSIRIRLAENNEQFF
TGTGCCAGTAGTATCAGAATCAGACTAGCGGAAAACAATGAGCAGTTCTTC
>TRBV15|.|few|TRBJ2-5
CATSRGDSQETQYF
TGTGCCACCAGCAGAGGAGACTCCCAGGAGACCCAGTACTTC
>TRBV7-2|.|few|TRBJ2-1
CASSFGSGYNEQFF
TGTGCCAGCAGCTTCGGGAGTGGGTACAATGAGCAGTTCTTC
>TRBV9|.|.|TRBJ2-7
CASSAMGGSYEQYF
TGTGCCAGCAGCGCTATGGGTGGGAGTTACGAGCAGTACTTC
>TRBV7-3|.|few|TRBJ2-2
CASSFLNTGELFF
TGTGCCAGCAGCTTCTTGAACACCGGGGAGCTGTTTTTT
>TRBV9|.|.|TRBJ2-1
CASSPHPNNEQFF
TGTGCCAGCAGCCCCCACCCAAACAATGAGCAGTTCTTC
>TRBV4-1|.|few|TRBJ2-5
CASSQDTGETQYF
TGCGCCAGCAGCCAAGATACGGGGGAGACCCAGTACTTC
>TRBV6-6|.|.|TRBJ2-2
CASSYGGELFF
TGTGCCAGCAGTTACGGCGGGGAGCTGTTTTTT
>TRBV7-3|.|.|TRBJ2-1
CASSPMPNDEQFF
TGTGCCAGCAGTCCTATGCCGAACGATGAGCAGTTCTTC
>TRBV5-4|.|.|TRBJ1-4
CASSLGRLTNEKLFF
TGTGCCAGCAGCTTGGGAAGGCTGACTAATGAAAAACTGTTTTTT
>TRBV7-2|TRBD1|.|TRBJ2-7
CASSKGQGPYEQYF
TGTGCCAGCAGCAAGGGACAGGGACCCTACGAGCAGTACTTC
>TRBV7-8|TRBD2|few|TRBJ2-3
CASSLLAGDTQYF
TGTGCCAGCAGCTTGCTAGCGGGTGATACGCAGTATTTT
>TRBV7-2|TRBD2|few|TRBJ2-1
CASSPYGLAGYNEQFF
TGTGCCAGCAGCCCTTACGGACTAGCGGGGTACAATGAGCAGTTCTTC
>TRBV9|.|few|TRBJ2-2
CASSVVAVNTGELFF
TGTGCCAGCAGCGTAGTAGCGGTGAACACCGGGGAGCTGTTTTTT
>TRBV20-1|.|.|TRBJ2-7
CSARSGQETF
TGCAGTGCTAGATCGGGACAAGAAACCTTC
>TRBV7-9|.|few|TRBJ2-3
CASSFAGVADTQYF
TGTGCCAGCAGCTTTGCAGGGGTGGCAGATACGCAGTATTTT
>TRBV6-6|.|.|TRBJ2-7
CASSYSSGEQYF
TGTGCCAGCAGTTACTCCTCTGGCGAGCAGTACTTC
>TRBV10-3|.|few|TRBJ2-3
CAISESATDTQYF
TGTGCCATCAGTGAGTCGGCGACAGATACGCAGTATTTT
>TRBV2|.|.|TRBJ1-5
CASSDVQGNQPQHF
TGTGCCAGCAGTGACGTACAGGGCAATCAGCCCCAGCATTTT
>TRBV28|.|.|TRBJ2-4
CASSAWGAKNIQYF
TGTGCCAGCAGCGCGTGGGGGGCCAAAAACATTCAGTACTTC
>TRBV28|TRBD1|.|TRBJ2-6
CASTLGTGVSGANVLTF
TGTGCCAGCACCCTAGGGACAGGAGTTTCTGGGGCCAACGTCCTGACTTTC
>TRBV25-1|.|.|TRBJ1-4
CASSEAKDIFGPKLFF
TGTGCCAGCAGTGAAGCTAAGGACATCTTTGGTCCCAAACTGTTTTTT
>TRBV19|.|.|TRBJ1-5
CASSIPGQGHQPQHF
TGTGCCAGTAGTATCCCAGGGCAGGGGCATCAGCCCCAGCATTTT
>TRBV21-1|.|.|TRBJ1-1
CASTNLLESRGRTEAFF
TGTGCCAGCACCAACCTCTTAGAGTCGAGGGGACGTACTGAAGCTTTCTTT